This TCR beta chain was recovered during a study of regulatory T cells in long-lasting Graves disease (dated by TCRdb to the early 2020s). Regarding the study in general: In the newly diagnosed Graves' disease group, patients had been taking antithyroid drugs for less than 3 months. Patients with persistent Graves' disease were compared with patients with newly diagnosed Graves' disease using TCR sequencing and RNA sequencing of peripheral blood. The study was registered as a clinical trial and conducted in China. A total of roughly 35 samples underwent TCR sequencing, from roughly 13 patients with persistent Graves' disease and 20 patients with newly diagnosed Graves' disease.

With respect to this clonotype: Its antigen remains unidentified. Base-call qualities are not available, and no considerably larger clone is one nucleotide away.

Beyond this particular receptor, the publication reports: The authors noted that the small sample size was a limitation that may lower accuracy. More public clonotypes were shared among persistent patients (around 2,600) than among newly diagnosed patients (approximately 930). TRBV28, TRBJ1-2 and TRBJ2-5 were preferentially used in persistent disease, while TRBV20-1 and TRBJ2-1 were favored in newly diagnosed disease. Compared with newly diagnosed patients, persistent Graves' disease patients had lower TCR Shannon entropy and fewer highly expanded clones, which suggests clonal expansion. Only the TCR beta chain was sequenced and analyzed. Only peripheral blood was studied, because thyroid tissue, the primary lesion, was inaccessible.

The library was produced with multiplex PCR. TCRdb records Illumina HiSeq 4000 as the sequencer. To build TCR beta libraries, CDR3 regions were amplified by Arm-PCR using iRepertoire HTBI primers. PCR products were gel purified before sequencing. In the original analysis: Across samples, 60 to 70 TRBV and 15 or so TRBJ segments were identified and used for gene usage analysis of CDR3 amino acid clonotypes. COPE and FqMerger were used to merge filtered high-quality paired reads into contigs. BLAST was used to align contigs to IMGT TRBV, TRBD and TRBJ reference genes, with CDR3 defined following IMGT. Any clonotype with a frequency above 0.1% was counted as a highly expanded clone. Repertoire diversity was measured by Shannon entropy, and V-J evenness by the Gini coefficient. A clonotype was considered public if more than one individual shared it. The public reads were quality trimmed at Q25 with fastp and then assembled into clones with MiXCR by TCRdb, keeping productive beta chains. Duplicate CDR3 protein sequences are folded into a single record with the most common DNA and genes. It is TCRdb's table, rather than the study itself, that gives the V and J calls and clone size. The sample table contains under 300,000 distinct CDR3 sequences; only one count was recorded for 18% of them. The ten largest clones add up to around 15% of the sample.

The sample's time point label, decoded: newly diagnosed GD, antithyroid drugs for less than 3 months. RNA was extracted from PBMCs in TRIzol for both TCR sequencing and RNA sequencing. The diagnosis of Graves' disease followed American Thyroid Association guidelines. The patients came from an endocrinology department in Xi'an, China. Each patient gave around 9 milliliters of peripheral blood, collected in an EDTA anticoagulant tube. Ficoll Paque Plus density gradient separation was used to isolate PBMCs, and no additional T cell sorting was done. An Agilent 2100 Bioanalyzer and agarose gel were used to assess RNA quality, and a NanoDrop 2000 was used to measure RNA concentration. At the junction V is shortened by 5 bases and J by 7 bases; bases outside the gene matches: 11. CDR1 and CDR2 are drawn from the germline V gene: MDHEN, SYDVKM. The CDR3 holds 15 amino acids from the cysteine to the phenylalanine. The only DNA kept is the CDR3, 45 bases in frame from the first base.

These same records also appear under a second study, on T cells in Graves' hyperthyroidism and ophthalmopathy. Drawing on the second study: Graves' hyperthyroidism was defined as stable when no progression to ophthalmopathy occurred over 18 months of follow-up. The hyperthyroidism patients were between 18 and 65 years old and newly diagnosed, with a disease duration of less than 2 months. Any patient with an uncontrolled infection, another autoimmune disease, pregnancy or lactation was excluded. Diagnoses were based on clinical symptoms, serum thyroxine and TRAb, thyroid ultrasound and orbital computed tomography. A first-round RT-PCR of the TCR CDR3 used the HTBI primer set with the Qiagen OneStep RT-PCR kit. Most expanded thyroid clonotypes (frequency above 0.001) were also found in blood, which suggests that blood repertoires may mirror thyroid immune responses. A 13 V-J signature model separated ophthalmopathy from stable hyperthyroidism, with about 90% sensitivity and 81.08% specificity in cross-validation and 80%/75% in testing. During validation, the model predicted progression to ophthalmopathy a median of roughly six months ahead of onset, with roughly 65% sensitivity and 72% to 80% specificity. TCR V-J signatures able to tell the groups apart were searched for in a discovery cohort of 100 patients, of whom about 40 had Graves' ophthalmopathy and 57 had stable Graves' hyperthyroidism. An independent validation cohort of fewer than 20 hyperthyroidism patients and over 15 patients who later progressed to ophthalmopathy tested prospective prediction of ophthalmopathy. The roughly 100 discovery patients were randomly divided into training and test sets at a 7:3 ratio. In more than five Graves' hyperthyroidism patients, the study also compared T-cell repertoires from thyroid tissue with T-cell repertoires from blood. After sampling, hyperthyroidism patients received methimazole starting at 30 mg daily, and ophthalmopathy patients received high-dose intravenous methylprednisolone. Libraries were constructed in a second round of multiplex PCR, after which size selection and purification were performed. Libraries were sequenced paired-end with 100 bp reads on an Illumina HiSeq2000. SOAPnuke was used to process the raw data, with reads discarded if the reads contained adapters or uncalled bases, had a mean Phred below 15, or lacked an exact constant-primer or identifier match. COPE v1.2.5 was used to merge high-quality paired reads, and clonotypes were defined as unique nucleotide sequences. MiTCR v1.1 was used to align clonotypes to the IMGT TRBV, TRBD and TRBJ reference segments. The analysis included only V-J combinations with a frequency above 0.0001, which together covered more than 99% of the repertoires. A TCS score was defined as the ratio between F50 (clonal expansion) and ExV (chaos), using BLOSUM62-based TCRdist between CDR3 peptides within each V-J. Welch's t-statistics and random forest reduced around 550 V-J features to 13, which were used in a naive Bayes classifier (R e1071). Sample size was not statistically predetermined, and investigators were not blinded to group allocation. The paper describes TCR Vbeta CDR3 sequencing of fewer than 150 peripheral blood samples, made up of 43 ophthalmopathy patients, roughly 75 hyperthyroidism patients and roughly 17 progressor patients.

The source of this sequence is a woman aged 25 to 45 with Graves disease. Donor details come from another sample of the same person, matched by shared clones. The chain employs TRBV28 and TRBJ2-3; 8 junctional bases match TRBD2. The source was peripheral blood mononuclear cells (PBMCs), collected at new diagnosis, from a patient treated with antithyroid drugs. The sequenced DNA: TGTGCCAGCAGTCGGACTAGCTCGTTCACTTATACGCAGTATTTT. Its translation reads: CASSRTSSFTYTQYF.